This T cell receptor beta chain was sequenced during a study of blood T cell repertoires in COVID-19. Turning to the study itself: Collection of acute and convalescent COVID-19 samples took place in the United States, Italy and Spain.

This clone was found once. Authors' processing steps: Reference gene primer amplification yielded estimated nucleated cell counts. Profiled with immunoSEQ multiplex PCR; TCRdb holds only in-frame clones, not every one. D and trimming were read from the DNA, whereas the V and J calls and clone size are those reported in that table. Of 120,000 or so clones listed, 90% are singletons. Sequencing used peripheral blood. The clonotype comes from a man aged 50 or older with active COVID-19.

CDR3 coding DNA: TGTGCCACGGTAGGGACTAGCGGGGGAGTAGATACGCAGTATTTT. Translated: CATVGTSGGVDTQYF. The chain is built from TRBV27 and TRBJ2-3; 14 bases map to TRBD2. The junction had 8 bases not matched to a gene; V was cut back by 10 bases and J by 5 bases. CDR1 and CDR2 from the germline V gene are MNHEY and SMNVEV (reference sequence). The CDR3 is made up of 15 amino acids.